This TCR beta chain stems from a study of siplizumab effects on memory and regulatory T cells. The study, taken as a whole, reports: Whether the proliferating Tregs (from siplizumab cultures) were suppressive was not confirmed. A minor share of alloreactive clones matched unstimulated subsets.

The table came from immunoSEQ multiplex PCR; TCRdb's copy has only in-frame clones and leaves some out. The data contain some 97,000 clones, 94% of them singletons. Regarding this clone: Its antigen is not identified.

This CDR3 contains 18 residues. The V gene end was trimmed by 0 bases and the J gene end by 2 bases; junction bases not matched to a gene: 5. CDR1 LGHNA and CDR2 YNFKEQ come from the germline V gene. The sample comprised Tregs sorted from blood. The V gene is TRBV4-2, the J gene TRBJ2-1, with TRBD2 identical over 12 bases. This TCR derives from a human donor in good health. The CDR3 protein is CASSQDWLAGGTYNEQFF. CDR3 DNA sequence: TGTGCCAGCAGCCAAGATTGGCTAGCGGGAGGGACCTACAATGAGCAGTTCTTC.